This T cell receptor beta chain was recovered during a study of blood T cells in healthy people across ages. Study context: With template switching, about one barcoded beta molecule was captured per two T cells.

The use of a sample-barcoded 5' primer and a J-beta primer mix characterized a second PCR of roughly 7 to 11 cycles. A single record per CDR3 protein comes from TCRdb applying MiXCR to the 5' RACE reads. Among over 950,000 distinct CDR3 sequences listed, about 51% were seen once. There were healthy Caucasian individuals from Russia, aged 6 to 90, serving as donors. Peripheral blood, about 9.3 milliliters per donor, was collected. Isolation of PBMCs gave at least 6.5 million cells per sample. The CDR3 consists of 17 residues. From germline, CDR1 is LNHNV and CDR2 YYDKDF (reference sequence). With V trimmed by 4 bases and J by 0 bases, 5 bases remained unmatched.

This chain uses TRBV15 with TRBJ1-6, with 8 positions matching TRBD1. This clonotype was obtained from a woman in her sixties in good health. Material: blood. This chain's CDR3 is CATSIRGPSSYNSPLHF. The DNA of the CDR3 is TGTGCCACCAGCATCAGGGGGCCCAGCTCCTATAATTCACCCCTCCACTTT.